Below, 14 T cell receptor beta chains from the same sample are listed, as sequenced in a study of cytomegalovirus exposure and HLA in healthy donors. Primers for the PCR totalled 60 Vbeta and 13 Jbeta. Assay: immunoSEQ multiplex PCR; the TCRdb copy retains only in-frame clones and omits some. Altogether around 150,000 clones are present, about 87% being singletons, with the ten largest covering approximately 4.7%. The sequenced sample consisted of PBMCs. The receptors here all came from a woman in her 30s in good health and CMV-seronegative.

The chain uses TRBV7-6 and TRBJ2-1; possible D gene TRBD1, 7 bases. CDR1 and CDR2 from the germline V gene are SGHVS and FNYEAQ. V was cut by 6 bases and J by 9 bases, with 15 bases left in between. CDR3 length: 13 residues. The CDR3 bases are TGTGCCAGCAGTCCAGGGGGAGGCAGTGAGCAGTTCTTC. This gives the protein CASSPGGGSEQFF.

About this clone itself: Other DNA sequences in the same sample also yield this CDR3. V and J are TRBV7-3 and TRBJ2-3; 7 positions agree with TRBD1. CDR1 is SGHTA, CDR2 FQGTGA, per germline. V lost 3 bases to trimming and J lost 6 bases; unmatched junction nucleotides: 3. This CDR3 region has 13 residues. DNA for the CDR3: TGTGCCAGCAGCTTGACAGGGACCGATACGCAGTATTTT. This codes for CASSLTGTDTQYF.

The V gene is TRBV5-5, the J gene TRBJ2-7, with 11 bases aligning to TRBD2. Germline CDR1 SGHKS, CDR2 YYEKEE (reference sequence). The CDR3 runs to 15 residues. V was pared by 3 bases and J by 3 bases, with 5 bases of the junction left unmatched. CDR3: CASSSSGRTYYEQYF. CDR3 DNA: TGTGCCAGCAGCTCTAGCGGGAGGACCTACTACGAGCAGTACTTC.

This chain uses TRBV5-8 with TRBJ2-7; TRBD2 matches 12 bases. Germline loops: CDR1 SGHTS, CDR2 YDEGEE. The V segment lost 4 bases and the J segment 3 bases; nucleotides outside the gene matches: 5. This CDR3 comprises 15 residues. CDR3 region: CASSRGLAGVYEQYF. DNA of the CDR3: TGTGCCAGCAGCCGGGGACTAGCGGGTGTCTACGAGCAGTACTTC.

The chain employs TRBV7-9 and TRBJ1-1; no firm D call. Trimming took off 2 bases at V and 2 bases at J, with 12 bases between the two ends. This CDR3 is built from 15 residues. Germline CDR1 reads SEHNR; CDR2 reads FQNEAQ (reference sequence). CDR3 sequence reads: CASSLWVGSNTEAFF. In DNA form, the CDR3 reads TGTGCCAGCAGCTTATGGGTCGGGAGTAACACTGAAGCTTTCTTT.

This clone was picked up a small number of times. J is TRBJ2-7 and V is TRBV7-9, with 12 bases matching TRBD1. V was clipped by 6 bases and J by 6 bases; unmatched bases: 15. Germline assignment: CDR1 SEHNR and CDR2 FQNEAQ (reference sequence). This CDR3 is built from 17 residues. The CDR3 region has the DNA TGTGCCAGCAGACTGATAAAGAGGGACAGGGGGCGAGTCGAGCAGTACTTC. It specifies CASRLIKRDRGRVEQYF. The entire variable domain, with the rest obtained from reference TRBV7-9 and TRBJ2-7, is as follows: DTGVSQNPRHKITKRGQNVTFRCDPISEHNRLYWYRQTLGQGPEFLTYFQNEAQLEKSRLLSDRFSAERPKGSFSTLEIQRTEQGDSAMYLCASRLIKRDRGRVEQYFGPGTRLTVT.

This rearrangement joins TRBV7-5 to TRBJ2-7; TRBD1, the table's D call, was not compared with the DNA. TRBV7-5 is designated a pseudogene. The CDR3 extends over 13 amino acids. In DNA form, the CDR3 reads TGTGCCAGAAAACACCCAAGATCCTACGAGCAGTACTTC. Translated: CARKHPRSYEQYF.

The chain links TRBV13 to TRBJ1-1; 8 bases are shared with TRBD1. The germline V gene has CDR1 PRHDT and CDR2 FYEKMQ (reference sequence). The CDR3 length is 13 residues. V was pared by 4 bases and J by 4 bases, with 2 bases of the junction left unmatched. CDR3 amino acids: CASSSDRATEAFF. Here the CDR3 DNA reads TGTGCCAGCAGCTCGGACAGGGCCACTGAAGCTTTCTTT. Combining the CDR3 with reference TRBV13 and TRBJ1-1 gives the whole variable domain AAGVIQSPRHLIKEKRETATLKCYPIPRHDTVYWYQQGPGQDPQFLISFYEKMQSDKGSIPDRFSAQQFSDYHSELNMSSLELGDSALYFCASSSDRATEAFFGQGTRLTVV.

The gene calls are TRBV5-8 and TRBJ1-2; the D is unclear. CDR1 SGHTS and CDR2 YDEGEE come from the germline V gene. V was trimmed by 0 bases and J by 2 bases, leaving 5 bases between them. This CDR3 is 13 amino acids long. The CDR3 loop is CASSLDTNYGYTF. The CDR3 DNA is TGTGCCAGCAGCTTGGACACCAACTATGGCTACACCTTC. Based on the CDR3 plus reference TRBV5-8 and TRBJ1-2, the full variable domain is EAGVTQSPTHLIKTRGQQATLRCSPISGHTSVYWYQQALGLGLQFLLWYDEGEERNRGNFPPRFSGRQFPNYSSELNVNALELEDSALYLCASSLDTNYGYTFGSGTRLTVV.

The CDR3, as DNA: TGTGCCAGCAGTTTACTCGGGGAGCTGTTTTTT. This sequence encodes CASSLLGELFF. The chain is built from TRBV27 and TRBJ2-2; D is unclear. Per the germline V gene, CDR1 is MNHEY and CDR2 is SMNVEV (reference sequence). This CDR3 has 11 amino acids. V lost 2 bases to trimming and J lost 7 bases, with 2 bases between them.

This clone was detected only a few times. V usage is TRBV6-5 and J usage is TRBJ2-6; a possible D gene is TRBD2 (6 bases). V lost 2 bases and J 2 bases, leaving 7 bases between the germline ends. The CDR3 consists of 15 residues. Looked up from germline, CDR1 is MNHEY and CDR2 is SVGAGI. The CDR3 sequence is CASSYGRPGANVLTF. CDR3 nucleotides: TGTGCCAGCAGTTACGGGAGGCCTGGGGCCAACGTCCTGACTTTC.

The V call is TRBV28, the J call TRBJ1-2; 9 nucleotides align to TRBD1. Trimming took 4 bases from V and 5 from J; bases not matched to a gene: 2. CDR3 length: 13 amino acids. The V gene's germline CDR1 is MDHEN and CDR2 SYDVKM. CDR3: CASSSTGGYGYTF. The CDR3 region has the DNA TGTGCCAGCAGTTCGACAGGGGGATATGGCTACACCTTC.

The chain uses TRBV4-3 and TRBJ2-5; possible D gene TRBD1, 6 bases. Germline V gene sequence: CDR1 LGHNA, CDR2 YSLEER. V was pared by 1 base and J by 5 bases, with 8 bases between. There are 13 residues in the CDR3. The CDR3 sequence: CASSQGQGETQYF. The DNA for the CDR3 is TGCGCCAGCAGCCAAGGGCAGGGGGAGACCCAGTACTTC.

The table lists this clone with a few counts. The chain couples TRBV4-3 to TRBJ2-1, with D possibly TRBD1 on 5 matching bases. This CDR3 region has 15 residues. Germline V gives CDR1 LGHNA, CDR2 YSLEER. The ends were cut back, 2 bases at V and 12 bases at J, with 20 bases in the middle. CDR3 sequence: CASSQPNGQTVRQFF. The CDR3 nucleotides are TGCGCCAGCAGCCAACCTAACGGACAAACTGTACGGCAGTTCTTC.